These T cell receptor beta chains were read from a single sample in a study of technical replicates of blood from a few donors. Profiling relied on immunoSEQ multiplex PCR, and the TCRdb table lists in-frame clones only, not all of them. The sample includes some 64,000 clones, around 85% of them seen just once. Sequenced input: PBMCs. The receptors shown here come from a human donor in good health. Some clones in this sample may be carry-over from other donors' samples. Each CDR3 is given with its conserved first and last residue. Fields, in order: clone size, V gene, J gene, D gene, CDR3 DNA, CDR3 protein. A D gene is named only where the DNA matches it firmly. A clone size is listed for some rows: how often the clone was seen (once, few, many), or a class if it is expanded.

clone_size: once; v_call: TRBV10-3; j_call: TRBJ1-3; d_call: .; cdr3_nt: TGTGCCATCAGTGAGAAGGGGGCTGGAAACACCATATATTTT; cdr3_aa: CAISEKGAGNTIYF
clone_size: .; v_call: TRBV7-8; j_call: TRBJ2-7; d_call: TRBD2; cdr3_nt: TGTGCCAGCAGCTTAGGGATCGGGCTAGCGGGGGATGAGCAGTACTTC; cdr3_aa: CASSLGIGLAGDEQYF
clone_size: .; v_call: TRBV6-8; j_call: TRBJ2-1; d_call: TRBD2; cdr3_nt: TGTGCCAGCGGCAGGTTAGCGGGATCCTACAATGAGCAGTTCTTC; cdr3_aa: CASGRLAGSYNEQFF
clone_size: .; v_call: TRBV7-9; j_call: TRBJ1-2; d_call: .; cdr3_nt: TGTGCCAGCAGCTTAGCTAGCCAGAACTATGGCTACACCTTC; cdr3_aa: CASSLASQNYGYTF
clone_size: .; v_call: TRBV5-6; j_call: TRBJ2-3; d_call: .; cdr3_nt: TGTGCCAGCAGCCAAACTTGGGATACGCAGTATTTT; cdr3_aa: CASSQTWDTQYF
clone_size: once; v_call: TRBV10-1; j_call: TRBJ2-7; d_call: TRBD2; cdr3_nt: TGCGCCAGCGGGAGACTAGCGGGAGTGGATTCCTACGAGCAGTACTTC; cdr3_aa: CASGRLAGVDSYEQYF
clone_size: .; v_call: TRBV10-3; j_call: TRBJ1-1; d_call: .; cdr3_nt: TGTGCCATCAAGCTGGAGAAGAACACTGAAGCTTTCTTT; cdr3_aa: CAIKLEKNTEAFF
clone_size: .; v_call: TRBV29-1; j_call: TRBJ2-7; d_call: TRBD1; cdr3_nt: TGCAGCGTTGAAGATGGGGGACAGGGGACGTACTTC; cdr3_aa: CSVEDGGQGTYF
clone_size: .; v_call: TRBV30; j_call: TRBJ2-2; d_call: TRBD1; cdr3_nt: TGTGCCTGGAGTGTACTGGGACAGGGCGTCACCGGGGAGCTGTTTTTT; cdr3_aa: CAWSVLGQGVTGELFF
clone_size: .; v_call: TRBV19; j_call: TRBJ1-2; d_call: .; cdr3_nt: TGTGCCAGTAGTTCAACCCTCCGGGATCTCCTCTATGGCTACACCTTC; cdr3_aa: CASSSTLRDLLYGYTF
clone_size: .; v_call: TRBV28; j_call: TRBJ2-1; d_call: TRBD2; cdr3_nt: TGTGCCAGCAGTTCCCTAGCGGGAGTTCTTGAGCAGTTCTTC; cdr3_aa: CASSSLAGVLEQFF
clone_size: few; v_call: TRBV6-1; j_call: TRBJ1-5; d_call: TRBD1; cdr3_nt: TGTGCCAGCAGTGAAGATGGGACAGGCCCTTTCGAGCCCCAGCATTTT; cdr3_aa: CASSEDGTGPFEPQHF
clone_size: .; v_call: TRBV9; j_call: TRBJ1-5; d_call: TRBD1; cdr3_nt: TGTGCCAGCAGCCCTAGTGAGGGGGCAATCAATCAGCCCCAGCATTTT; cdr3_aa: CASSPSEGAINQPQHF
clone_size: .; v_call: TRBV5-1; j_call: TRBJ1-1; d_call: .; cdr3_nt: TGCGCCAGCAGCTTGGGTCGAAAGGGGACTGAAGCTTTCTTT; cdr3_aa: CASSLGRKGTEAFF
clone_size: .; v_call: TRBV4-3; j_call: TRBJ1-6; d_call: .; cdr3_nt: TGCGCCAGCAGCCAAGATCCCCGGGGGAATTCACCCCTCCACTTT; cdr3_aa: CASSQDPRGNSPLHF
clone_size: .; v_call: TRBV19; j_call: TRBJ1-5; d_call: .; cdr3_nt: TGTGCCAGTAGTCAGGGTTATAGCAATCAGCCCCAGCATTTT; cdr3_aa: CASSQGYSNQPQHF
clone_size: .; v_call: TRBV5-6; j_call: TRBJ2-6; d_call: .; cdr3_nt: TGTGCCAGCAGCTTGTATGGGGCCAACGTCCTGACTTTC; cdr3_aa: CASSLYGANVLTF
clone_size: .; v_call: TRBV5-4; j_call: TRBJ2-1; d_call: .; cdr3_nt: TGTGCCAGCAGCTGGAGGTACTACAATGAGCAGTTCTTC; cdr3_aa: CASSWRYYNEQFF
clone_size: .; v_call: TRBV19; j_call: TRBJ2-5; d_call: .; cdr3_nt: TGTGCCAGTGACGGACCGGGGGAGACCCAGTACTTC; cdr3_aa: CASDGPGETQYF
clone_size: .; v_call: TRBV5-4; j_call: TRBJ1-2; d_call: .; cdr3_nt: TGTGCCAGCAGCCCCGGGGGGATCTATGGCTACACCTTC; cdr3_aa: CASSPGGIYGYTF